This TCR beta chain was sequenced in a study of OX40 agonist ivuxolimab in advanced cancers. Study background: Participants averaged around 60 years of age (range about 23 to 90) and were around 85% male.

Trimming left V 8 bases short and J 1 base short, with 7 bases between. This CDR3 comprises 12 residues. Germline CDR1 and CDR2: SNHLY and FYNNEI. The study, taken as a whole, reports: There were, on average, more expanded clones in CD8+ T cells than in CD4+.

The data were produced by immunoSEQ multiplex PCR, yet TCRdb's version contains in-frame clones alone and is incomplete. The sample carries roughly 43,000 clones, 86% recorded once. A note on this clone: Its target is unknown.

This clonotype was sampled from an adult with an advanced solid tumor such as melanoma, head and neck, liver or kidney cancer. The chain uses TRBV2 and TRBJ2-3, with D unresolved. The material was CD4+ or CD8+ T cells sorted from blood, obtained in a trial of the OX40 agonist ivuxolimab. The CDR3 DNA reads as TGTGCCAGCCGCTGGGGCACAGATACGCAGTATTTT. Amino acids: CASRWGTDTQYF.